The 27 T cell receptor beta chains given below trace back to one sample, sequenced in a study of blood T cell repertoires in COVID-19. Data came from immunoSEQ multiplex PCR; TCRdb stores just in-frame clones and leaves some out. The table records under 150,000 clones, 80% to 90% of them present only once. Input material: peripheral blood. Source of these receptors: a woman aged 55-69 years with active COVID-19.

CDR3 amino acids: CASSFVPATNEKLFF. The CDR3 coding sequence is TGTGCCAGCAGTTTCGTCCCGGCAACTAATGAAAAACTGTTTTTT. The chain carries TRBV27 and TRBJ1-4; D is unresolved. The CDR3 has 15 amino acids. Germline V lookup: CDR1 MNHEY, CDR2 SMNVEV (reference sequence). V shed 3 bases and J shed 0 bases, with 8 bases lying between them.

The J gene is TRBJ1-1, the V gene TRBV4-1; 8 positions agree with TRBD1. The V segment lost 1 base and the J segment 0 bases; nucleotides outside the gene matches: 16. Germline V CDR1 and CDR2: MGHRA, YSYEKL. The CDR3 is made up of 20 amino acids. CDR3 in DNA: TGCGCCAGCAGCCAAGGTCAAGACTGGGCAGGGGGCAGAGTGAACACTGAAGCTTTCTTT. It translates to CASSQGQDWAGGRVNTEAFF.

CDR3 region: CASTPGTTTEAFF. The CDR3 DNA reads TGTGCCAGCACACCCGGGACAACCACTGAAGCTTTCTTT. V is TRBV25-1 and J is TRBJ1-1; D is possibly TRBD1 (6 bases). Germline lookup yields CDR1 MGHDK and CDR2 SYGVNS. Deletions cut 7 bases from V and 4 bases from J, with 13 bases between. The CDR3 is made up of 13 amino acids.

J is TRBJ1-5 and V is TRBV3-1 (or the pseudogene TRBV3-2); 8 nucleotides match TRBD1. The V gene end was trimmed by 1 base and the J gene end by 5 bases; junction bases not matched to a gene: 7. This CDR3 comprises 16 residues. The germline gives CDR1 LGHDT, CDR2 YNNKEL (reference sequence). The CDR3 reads CASSQAPQGGDQPQHF. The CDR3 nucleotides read TGTGCCAGCAGCCAAGCGCCACAGGGGGGGGATCAGCCCCAGCATTTT.

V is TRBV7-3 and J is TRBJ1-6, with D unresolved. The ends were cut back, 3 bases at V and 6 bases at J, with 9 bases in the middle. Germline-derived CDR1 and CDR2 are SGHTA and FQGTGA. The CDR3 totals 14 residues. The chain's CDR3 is CASSFAEGNSPLHF. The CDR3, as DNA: TGTGCCAGCAGCTTCGCAGAGGGTAATTCACCCCTCCACTTT.

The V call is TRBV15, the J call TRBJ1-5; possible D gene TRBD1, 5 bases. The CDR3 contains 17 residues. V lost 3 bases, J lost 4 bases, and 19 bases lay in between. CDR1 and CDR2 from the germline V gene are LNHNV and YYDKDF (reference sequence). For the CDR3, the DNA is TGTGCCACCAGCAGGGATCCGGTGGGGCAGTTAAATCAGCCCCAGCATTTT. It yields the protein CATSRDPVGQLNQPQHF.

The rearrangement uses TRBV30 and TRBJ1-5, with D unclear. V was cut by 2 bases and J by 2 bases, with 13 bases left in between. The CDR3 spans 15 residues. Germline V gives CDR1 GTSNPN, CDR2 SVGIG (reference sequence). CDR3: CAWSSGSHGNQPQHF. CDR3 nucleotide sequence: TGTGCCTGGAGTTCCGGGTCCCATGGCAATCAGCCCCAGCATTTT.

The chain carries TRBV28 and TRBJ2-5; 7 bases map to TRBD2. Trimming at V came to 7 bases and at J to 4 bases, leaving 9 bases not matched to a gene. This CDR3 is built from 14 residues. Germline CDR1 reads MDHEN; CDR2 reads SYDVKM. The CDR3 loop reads CASTGGMRGETQYF. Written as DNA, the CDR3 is TGTGCCAGCACCGGGGGGATGAGGGGAGAGACCCAGTACTTC.

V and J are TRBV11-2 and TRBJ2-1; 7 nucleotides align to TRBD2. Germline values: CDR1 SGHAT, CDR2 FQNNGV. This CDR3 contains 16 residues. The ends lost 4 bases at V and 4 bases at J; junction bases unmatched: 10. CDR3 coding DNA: TGTGCCAGCAGCTCCCTGCTCCAGCGGGAATACAATGAGCAGTTCTTC. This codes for CASSSLLQREYNEQFF.

The CDR3 spells CASSQNTGGERYF. For the CDR3, the DNA is TGTGCCAGCAGCCAAAACACAGGGGGCGAGAGGTACTTC. J is TRBJ2-4 and V is TRBV11-2, with 9 positions matching TRBD1. Germline CDR1 SGHAT, CDR2 FQNNGV. V lost 5 bases, J lost 15 bases, and 11 bases stayed unmatched. There are 13 residues in the CDR3.

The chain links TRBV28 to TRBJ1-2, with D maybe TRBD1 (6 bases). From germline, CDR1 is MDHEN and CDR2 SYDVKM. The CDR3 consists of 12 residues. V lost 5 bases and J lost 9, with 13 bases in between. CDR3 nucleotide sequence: TGTGCCAGCAGTACGGGCCAGGGGAGCTACACCTTC. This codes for CASSTGQGSYTF.

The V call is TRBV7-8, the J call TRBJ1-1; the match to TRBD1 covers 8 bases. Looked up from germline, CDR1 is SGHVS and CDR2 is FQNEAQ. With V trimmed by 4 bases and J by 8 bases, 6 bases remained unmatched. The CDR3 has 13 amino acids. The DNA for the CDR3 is TGTGCCAGCAGCTCGGGACAGGCGTACGAAGCTTTCTTT. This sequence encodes CASSSGQAYEAFF.

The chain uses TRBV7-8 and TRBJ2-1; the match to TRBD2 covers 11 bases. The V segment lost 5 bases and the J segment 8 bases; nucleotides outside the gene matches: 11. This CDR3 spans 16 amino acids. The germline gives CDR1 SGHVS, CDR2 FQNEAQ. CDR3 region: CASSPGRLAGRDEQFF. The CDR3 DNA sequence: TGTGCCAGCAGCCCGGGAAGACTAGCGGGAAGGGATGAGCAGTTCTTC.

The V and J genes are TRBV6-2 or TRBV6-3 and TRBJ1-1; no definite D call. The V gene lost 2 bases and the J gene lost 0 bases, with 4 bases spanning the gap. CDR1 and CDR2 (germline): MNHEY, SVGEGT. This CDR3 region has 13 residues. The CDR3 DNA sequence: TGTGCCAGCAGTTACCGGGTGAACACTGAAGCTTTCTTT. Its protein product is CASSYRVNTEAFF.

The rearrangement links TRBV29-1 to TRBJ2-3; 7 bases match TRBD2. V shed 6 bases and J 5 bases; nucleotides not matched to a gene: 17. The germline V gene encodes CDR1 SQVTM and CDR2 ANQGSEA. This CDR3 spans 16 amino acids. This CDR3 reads CSVAGLAGVGVDTQYF. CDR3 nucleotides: TGCAGCGTCGCCGGTTTGGCGGGAGTCGGCGTAGATACGCAGTATTTT.

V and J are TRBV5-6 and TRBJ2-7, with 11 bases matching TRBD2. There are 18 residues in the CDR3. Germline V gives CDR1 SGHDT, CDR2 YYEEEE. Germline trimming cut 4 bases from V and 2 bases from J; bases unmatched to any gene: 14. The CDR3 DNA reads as TGTGCCAGCAGCATCCTTGGACTAGCGGGTGCAGAGACCTACGAGCAGTACTTC. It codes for CASSILGLAGAETYEQYF.

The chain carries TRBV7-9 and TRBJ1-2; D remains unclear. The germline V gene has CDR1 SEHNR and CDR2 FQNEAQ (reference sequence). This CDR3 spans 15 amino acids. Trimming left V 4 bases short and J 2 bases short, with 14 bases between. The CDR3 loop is CASSSVGGVNYGYTF. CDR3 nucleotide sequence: TGTGCCAGCAGCTCTGTAGGAGGAGTGAACTATGGCTACACCTTC.

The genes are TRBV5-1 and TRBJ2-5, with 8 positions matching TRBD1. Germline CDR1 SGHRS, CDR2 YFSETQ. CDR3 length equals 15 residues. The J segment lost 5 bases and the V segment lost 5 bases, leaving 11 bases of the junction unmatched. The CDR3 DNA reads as TGCGCCAGCAGTAGCCAGGGGGCTAGGGGGGAGACCCAGTACTTC. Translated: CASSSQGARGETQYF.

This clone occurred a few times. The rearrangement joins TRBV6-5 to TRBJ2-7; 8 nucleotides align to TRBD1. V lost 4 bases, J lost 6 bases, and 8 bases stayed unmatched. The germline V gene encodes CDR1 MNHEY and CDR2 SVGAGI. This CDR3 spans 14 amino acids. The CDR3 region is CASSWNRQGSEQYF. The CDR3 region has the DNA TGTGCCAGCAGTTGGAACAGACAGGGGAGCGAGCAGTACTTC.

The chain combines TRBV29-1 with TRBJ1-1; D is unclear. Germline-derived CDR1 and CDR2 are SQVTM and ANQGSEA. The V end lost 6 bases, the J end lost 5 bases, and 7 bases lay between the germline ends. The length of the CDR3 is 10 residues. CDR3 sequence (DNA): TGCAGCGTCCCCGCGACTGAAGCTTTCTTT. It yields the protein CSVPATEAFF.

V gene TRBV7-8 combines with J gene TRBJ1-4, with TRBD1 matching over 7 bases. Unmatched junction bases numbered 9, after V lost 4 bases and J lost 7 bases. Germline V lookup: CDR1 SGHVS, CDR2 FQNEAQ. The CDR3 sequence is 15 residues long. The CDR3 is CASSSVGGWGEKLFF. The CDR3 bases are TGTGCCAGCAGCTCCGTAGGGGGCTGGGGTGAAAAACTGTTTTTT.

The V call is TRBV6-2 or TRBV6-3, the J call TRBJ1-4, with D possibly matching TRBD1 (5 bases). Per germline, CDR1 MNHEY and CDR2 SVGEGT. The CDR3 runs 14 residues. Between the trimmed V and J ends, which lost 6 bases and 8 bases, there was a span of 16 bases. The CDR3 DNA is TGTGCCAGCAGCCCGGCGGGGGAGGAGGAAAAACTGTTTTTT. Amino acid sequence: CASSPAGEEEKLFF.

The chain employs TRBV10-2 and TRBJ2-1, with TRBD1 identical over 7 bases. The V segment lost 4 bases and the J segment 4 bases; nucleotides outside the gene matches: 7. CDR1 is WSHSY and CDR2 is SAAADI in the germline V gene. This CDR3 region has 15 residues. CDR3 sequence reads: CASSVFRGLYNEQFF. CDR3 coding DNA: TGCGCCAGCAGTGTCTTCAGGGGGTTGTACAATGAGCAGTTCTTC.

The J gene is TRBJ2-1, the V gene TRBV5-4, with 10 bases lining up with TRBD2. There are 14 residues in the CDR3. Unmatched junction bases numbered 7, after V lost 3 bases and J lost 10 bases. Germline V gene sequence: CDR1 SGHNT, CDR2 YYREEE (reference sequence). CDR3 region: CASSSSGSLGEQFF. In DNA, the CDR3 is TGTGCCAGCAGCTCTAGCGGGAGTTTGGGCGAGCAGTTCTTC.

The CDR3 nucleotides read TGTGCCAGCAGCTTAGCGGAGGGGAGGGGAAGACTGAACACTGAAGCTTTCTTT. This codes for CASSLAEGRGRLNTEAFF. J is TRBJ1-1 and V is TRBV11-1, with D possibly TRBD1 on 5 matching bases. Germline CDR1 reads SGHAT; CDR2 reads FQDESV (reference sequence). V was cut by 0 bases and J by 0 bases, with 17 bases left in between. CDR3 length: 18 residues.

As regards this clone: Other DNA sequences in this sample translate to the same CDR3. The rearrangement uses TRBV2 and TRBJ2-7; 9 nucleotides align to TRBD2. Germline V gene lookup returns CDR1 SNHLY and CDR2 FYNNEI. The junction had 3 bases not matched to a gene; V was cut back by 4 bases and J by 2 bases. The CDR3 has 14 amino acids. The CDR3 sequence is CASSGLAGTYEQYF. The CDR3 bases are TGTGCCAGCAGTGGTCTAGCGGGGACCTACGAGCAGTACTTC.

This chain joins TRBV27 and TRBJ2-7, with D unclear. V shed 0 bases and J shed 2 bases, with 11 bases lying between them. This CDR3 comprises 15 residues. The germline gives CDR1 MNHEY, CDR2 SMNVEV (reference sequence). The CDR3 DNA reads TGTGCCAGCAGTTTATCGATCGCGGTAACCTACGAGCAGTACTTC. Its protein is CASSLSIAVTYEQYF.